The next 5 T cell receptor beta chains were all read from a single sample in a study of T cells in localized non-small cell lung cancer. Measured with immunoSEQ multiplex PCR; TCRdb has only the in-frame clones, and not every one. The sample shows several thousand clones, about 90% of them seen only once. The sequencing here drew on peripheral blood mononuclear cells, taken before any cancer treatment. These receptors originate from a male donor older than 55 with stage II lung adenocarcinoma.

The rearrangement links TRBV4-3 to TRBJ1-1; TRBD1 aligns across 9 bases. In germline, CDR1 is LGHNA, CDR2 YSLEER. This CDR3 region has 15 residues. V was clipped by 2 bases and J by 3 bases; unmatched bases: 4. CDR3 sequence reads: CASSQTGGTDTEAFF. CDR3 nucleotide sequence: TGCGCCAGCAGCCAAACAGGGGGCACGGACACTGAAGCTTTCTTT.

The chain combines TRBV11-2 with TRBJ2-1; perhaps TRBD1 as D (5 bases). This CDR3 spans 15 amino acids. Germline lookup yields CDR1 SGHAT and CDR2 FQNNGV. The V end was cut by 5 bases, the J end by 2 bases, with 13 bases between. The CDR3 loop reads CASSQPGLPYNEQFF. DNA for the CDR3: TGTGCCAGCAGCCAGCCAGGGTTACCCTACAATGAGCAGTTCTTC. The variable domain in full, completed from reference TRBV11-2 and TRBJ2-1, reads EAGVAQSPRYKIIEKRQSVAFWCNPISGHATLYWYQQILGQGPKLLIQFQNNGVVDDSQLPKDRFSAERLKGVDSTLKIQPAKLEDSAVYLCASSQPGLPYNEQFFGPGTRLTVL.

V and J are TRBV9 and TRBJ1-2; D may be TRBD1 (6 bases). CDR1 is SGDLS and CDR2 is YYNGEE in the germline V gene. V was pared by 4 bases and J by 2 bases, with 15 bases between. The CDR3 is made up of 15 amino acids. The CDR3 spells CASSPQGSVNYGYTF. In DNA form, the CDR3 reads TGTGCCAGCAGCCCACAGGGAAGCGTGAACTATGGCTACACCTTC.

The genes are TRBV5-4 and TRBJ2-5, with D possibly TRBD2 on 5 matching bases. The germline gives CDR1 SGHNT, CDR2 YYREEE (reference sequence). Deletions cut 3 bases from V and 5 bases from J, with 11 bases between. This CDR3 comprises 13 residues. This CDR3 is CASSSDLVETQYF. As DNA, the CDR3 is TGTGCCAGCAGCTCGGACTTAGTGGAGACCCAGTACTTC.

The chain links TRBV5-1 to TRBJ1-3; D is unclear. Trimming took off 4 bases at V and 0 bases at J, with 8 bases between the two ends. From germline, CDR1 is SGHRS and CDR2 YFSETQ. The CDR3 runs to 14 residues. CDR3 loop: CASSPLYSGNTIYF. Written as DNA, the CDR3 is TGCGCCAGCAGCCCGCTTTACTCTGGAAACACCATATATTTT. Full variable domain (missing parts from reference TRBV5-1 and TRBJ1-3): KAGVTQTPRYLIKTRGQQVTLSCSPISGHRSVSWYQQTPGQGLQFLFEYFSETQRNKGNFPGRFSGRQFSNSRSEMNVSTLELGDSALYLCASSPLYSGNTIYFGEGSWLTVV.